Shown below are 28 T cell receptor beta chains from a single sample sequenced in a study of blood T cell repertoires in COVID-19. Clones were sequenced by immunoSEQ multiplex PCR, and TCRdb holds only the in-frame ones, with some missing. The table includes approximately 69,000 clones, 79% detected once. Sequenced sample: peripheral blood. The receptors derive from a human donor in a cohort sampled during active COVID-19.

This clone has just a few counts. J is TRBJ2-3 and V is TRBV25-1; 8 bases line up with TRBD1. Trimming at V came to 5 bases and at J to 0 bases, leaving 10 bases not matched to a gene. Per germline, CDR1 MGHDK and CDR2 SYGVNS. CDR3 size: 17 residues. The chain's CDR3 is CASSLRTGSTSTDTQYF. CDR3 coding DNA: TGTGCCAGCAGTTTACGGACAGGGTCCACTAGCACAGATACGCAGTATTTT.

The J gene is TRBJ2-2, the V gene TRBV4-1, with D possibly TRBD2 on 5 matching bases. The CDR3 loop spans 16 amino acids. V gave up 0 bases and J gave up 4 bases, with 12 bases separating them. Germline loops: CDR1 MGHRA, CDR2 YSYEKL. The CDR3 DNA follows: TGCGCCAGCAGCCAAGATGCGGGCTATGGCACCGGGGAGCTGTTTTTT. Protein sequence: CASSQDAGYGTGELFF.

This clone was seen more than once but under ten times. The genes are TRBV2 and TRBJ2-7, with 7 bases matching TRBD1. The CDR3 extends over 16 amino acids. Unmatched junction bases numbered 5, after V lost 0 bases and J lost 0 bases. Germline CDR1 reads SNHLY; CDR2 reads FYNNEI. The CDR3 DNA is TGTGCCAGCAGTGAAGCCGGGACAGTTAGCTCCTACGAGCAGTACTTC. This sequence encodes CASSEAGTVSSYEQYF.

This clone was counted a single time. The J gene is TRBJ1-2, the V gene TRBV6-5; TRBD1 matches 7 bases. Losses at the gene ends were 0 bases for V and 6 bases for J; bases not matched to a gene: 7. The germline gives CDR1 MNHEY, CDR2 SVGAGI. The CDR3 length is 15 residues. CDR3 sequence reads: CASSYSKGRGNGYTF. The CDR3 DNA is TGTGCCAGCAGTTACTCGAAGGGCAGGGGGAATGGCTACACCTTC.

J is TRBJ2-7 and V is TRBV11-2, with no clear D. The CDR3 is 13 amino acids. Trimming stripped 2 bases from V and 0 bases from J, with 5 bases between. CDR1 and CDR2 from the germline V gene are SGHAT and FQNNGV. In DNA form, the CDR3 reads TGTGCCAGCAGCTTAAGCCCCTCCTACGAGCAGTACTTC. Its translation: CASSLSPSYEQYF.

This chain uses TRBV28 with TRBJ2-5; 9 bases fit TRBD1. The CDR3 consists of 16 residues. Germline assignment: CDR1 MDHEN and CDR2 SYDVKM. V shed 5 bases and J 5 bases; nucleotides not matched to a gene: 12. DNA for the CDR3: TGTGCCAGCAGTATACCGGGACAGGGAAGGGCGGAGACCCAGTACTTC. This codes for CASSIPGQGRAETQYF.

This chain links TRBV19 with TRBJ2-1, with 7 bases matching TRBD2. This CDR3 contains 14 residues. CDR1 is LNHDA, CDR2 SQIVND, per germline (reference sequence). V was pared by 6 bases and J by 6 bases, with 8 bases of the junction left unmatched. CDR3 loop: CASRSGMGFNEQFF. CDR3 in DNA: TGTGCCAGTAGGAGCGGGATGGGTTTCAATGAGCAGTTCTTC.

The chain combines TRBV3-1 (or the pseudogene TRBV3-2) with TRBJ1-6, with 7 bases that match TRBD1. Per the germline V gene, CDR1 is LGHDT and CDR2 is YNNKEL (reference sequence). The CDR3 length is 15 residues. V shed 3 bases and J 9 bases; nucleotides not matched to a gene: 8. In DNA, the CDR3 is TGTGCCAGCAGCCATGGCAGGGGGTATGGTTCACCCCTCCACTTT. Its translation: CASSHGRGYGSPLHF.

The chain uses TRBV19 and TRBJ1-1, with a possible D match to TRBD1 (6 bases). CDR3 length: 16 residues. Germline V CDR1 and CDR2: LNHDA, SQIVND (reference sequence). V was pared by 7 bases and J by 0 bases, with 18 bases between. DNA of the CDR3: TGTGCCAGTACCAAAAATACAGGGACGGTGAACACTGAAGCTTTCTTT. It encodes CASTKNTGTVNTEAFF.

The chain carries TRBV29-1 and TRBJ2-3, with 7 nucleotides matching TRBD1. This CDR3 region has 12 residues. V lost 6 bases, J lost 11 bases, and 11 bases stayed unmatched. The germline V gene has CDR1 SQVTM and CDR2 ANQGSEA. This chain's CDR3 is CSVEKRDSVQYF. DNA of the CDR3: TGCAGCGTAGAAAAACGGGACAGCGTGCAGTATTTT.

The chain employs TRBV7-8 and TRBJ1-5, with D possibly being TRBD1 (5 bases). Germline lookup yields CDR1 SGHVS and CDR2 FQNEAQ. Trimming pared 5 bases from V and 5 bases from J, leaving 13 bases between. The CDR3 has 14 amino acids. CDR3 sequence (DNA): TGTGCCAGCAGCGTCAGGGTTAGGGATCAGCCCCAGCATTTT. Its protein is CASSVRVRDQPQHF.

The genes are TRBV19 and TRBJ2-7; 8 nucleotides match TRBD1. Germline CDR1 LNHDA, CDR2 SQIVND (reference sequence). This CDR3 region has 14 residues. Losses at the gene ends were 3 bases for V and 2 bases for J; bases not matched to a gene: 3. In nucleotides, the CDR3 is TGTGCCAGTAGTATGGGGGACAGGCCCTACGAGCAGTACTTC. Translated: CASSMGDRPYEQYF. Full variable domain (outside the CDR3, taken from reference TRBV19 and TRBJ2-7): DGGITQSPKYLFRKEGQNVTLSCEQNLNHDAMYWYRQDPGQGLRLIYYSQIVNDFQKGDIAEGYSVSREKKESFPLTVTSAQKNPTAFYLCASSMGDRPYEQYFGPGTRLTVT.

The V call is TRBV27, the J call TRBJ2-7, with 7 bases matching TRBD2. The CDR3 is 16 residues long. The germline gives CDR1 MNHEY, CDR2 SMNVEV (reference sequence). The ends lost 6 bases at V and 1 base at J; junction bases unmatched: 12. The CDR3 DNA reads TGTGCCAGCAGCCTCACTCGACGGCGGGGGTCCTACGAGCAGTACTTC. Its translation: CASSLTRRRGSYEQYF.

The V call is TRBV5-6, the J call TRBJ2-5; D possibly corresponds to TRBD2 (6 bases). CDR3 length equals 16 residues. Trimming stripped 3 bases from V and 1 base from J, with 16 bases between. Germline CDR1 and CDR2: SGHDT and YYEEEE. The CDR3 coding sequence is TGTGCCAGCAGCTCGCTCTGGACTACCAGCCAAGAGACCCAGTACTTC. Translating gives CASSSLWTTSQETQYF.

This clone has only a few counts. The genes are TRBV24-1 and TRBJ1-1; D might be TRBD1 (6 bases). The CDR3 loop spans 15 amino acids. In germline, CDR1 is KGHDR, CDR2 SFDVKD. V lost 9 bases to trimming and J lost 4 bases, with 20 bases between them. The chain's CDR3 is CATRSGDKGGTEAFF. CDR3 coding DNA: TGTGCCACCCGCTCCGGGGACAAAGGCGGCACTGAAGCTTTCTTT.

This chain connects TRBV18 to TRBJ1-1; the match to TRBD1 covers 7 bases. This CDR3 comprises 16 residues. Looked up from germline, CDR1 is KGHSH and CDR2 is LQKENI. The J segment lost 1 base and the V segment lost 2 bases, leaving 7 bases of the junction unmatched. The CDR3 sequence is CASSPYAGGENTEAFF. In nucleotides, the CDR3 is TGTGCCAGCTCACCATACGCAGGGGGAGAGAACACTGAAGCTTTCTTT. The whole variable domain, remainder taken from reference TRBV18 and TRBJ1-1, is NAGVMQNPRHLVRRRGQEARLRCSPMKGHSHVYWYRQLPEEGLKFMVYLQKENIIDESGMPKERFSAEFPKEGPSILRIQQVVRGDSAAYFCASSPYAGGENTEAFFGQGTRLTVV.

In nucleotides, the CDR3 is TGTGCCACCACCGGGACAGGGCTCGGGGAGCAGTTCTTC. This translates into CATTGTGLGEQFF. The chain joins TRBV24-1 to TRBJ2-1, with TRBD1 matching 9 bases. The CDR3 has 13 amino acids. Trimming took 8 bases from V and 10 from J; bases not matched to a gene: 8. CDR1 is KGHDR and CDR2 is SFDVKD in the germline V gene.

The V gene is TRBV24-1, the J gene TRBJ2-6, with 7 bases identical to TRBD1. There are 18 residues in the CDR3. Trimming cost V 2 bases and J 4 bases; bases outside gene matches: 10. Germline V gives CDR1 KGHDR, CDR2 SFDVKD. CDR3: CATSDSILTGVGANVLTF. Here the CDR3 DNA reads TGTGCCACCAGTGATTCAATCCTTACAGGGGTCGGGGCCAACGTCCTGACTTTC.

The rearrangement joins TRBV5-1 to TRBJ2-3, with 8 nucleotides matching TRBD1. The CDR3 loop spans 14 amino acids. The ends lost 0 bases at V and 8 bases at J; junction bases unmatched: 5. Germline V CDR1 and CDR2: SGHRS, YFSETQ. As DNA, the CDR3 is TGCGCCAGCAGCTTGGAACAGGGGGTTGGTACGCAGTATTTT. Its translation is CASSLEQGVGTQYF.

The genes are TRBV9 and TRBJ2-1; 11 positions agree with TRBD2. The CDR3 loop spans 16 amino acids. Germline loops: CDR1 SGDLS, CDR2 YYNGEE. V was clipped by 3 bases and J by 3 bases; unmatched bases: 5. CDR3: CASSDLAGGSYNEQFF. CDR3 nucleotide sequence: TGTGCCAGCAGCGATCTAGCGGGAGGAAGCTACAATGAGCAGTTCTTC.

The V and J genes are TRBV3-1 (or the pseudogene TRBV3-2) and TRBJ2-7; D might be TRBD1 (6 bases). Trimming removed 4 bases from V and 2 bases from J, with 9 bases in between. Germline V gene data show CDR1 as LGHDT and CDR2 as YNNKEL (reference sequence). This CDR3 spans 13 amino acids. The CDR3 protein is CASSPGQTYEQYF. The CDR3 region has the DNA TGTGCCAGCAGCCCGGGACAAACCTACGAGCAGTACTTC.

In this sample, this clone turned up once. The genes are TRBV6-5 and TRBJ2-3; 8 bases match TRBD1. Germline CDR1 is MNHEY and CDR2 is SVGAGI. The CDR3 has 15 amino acids. V lost 0 bases, J lost 4 bases, and 3 bases stayed unmatched. CDR3 sequence reads: CASSYSGQGPDTQYF. CDR3 DNA sequence: TGTGCCAGCAGTTACTCCGGACAGGGTCCAGATACGCAGTATTTT.

The chain uses TRBV5-6 and TRBJ1-2; possibly TRBD1 for D (5 bases). The germline V gene encodes CDR1 SGHDT and CDR2 YYEEEE. The CDR3 extends over 14 amino acids. With 1 base removed from V and 5 bases from J, the gap between germline ends came to 12 bases. In DNA, the CDR3 is TGTGCCAGCAGCTTGCCGGCGGAGGGGTATGGCTACACCTTC. It translates to CASSLPAEGYGYTF.

The chain joins TRBV28 to TRBJ2-7, with 7 bases fitting TRBD2. The V gene's germline CDR1 is MDHEN and CDR2 SYDVKM. This CDR3 contains 15 residues. The V gene end was trimmed by 10 bases and the J gene end by 0 bases; junction bases not matched to a gene: 12. CDR3 in DNA: TGTGCCACCTACGCGGGCGGGAGCTACTCCTACGAGCAGTACTTC. Protein: CATYAGGSYSYEQYF. Full variable domain (rest looked up from reference TRBV28 and TRBJ2-7): DVKVTQSSRYLVKRTGEKVFLECVQDMDHENMFWYRQDPGLGLRLIYFSYDVKMKEKGDIPEGYSVSREKKERFSLILESASTNQTSMYLCATYAGGSYSYEQYFGPGTRLTVT.

The genes are TRBV5-6 and TRBJ1-5; D may be TRBD1 (5 bases). CDR1 is SGHDT, CDR2 YYEEEE, per germline. The germline V and J ends were trimmed by 1 base and 9 bases, with 14 bases remaining between them. The CDR3 loop spans 14 amino acids. The DNA of the CDR3 is TGTGCCAGCAGCTTGCTGACAGATTCTCTGCCCCAGCATTTT. Protein: CASSLLTDSLPQHF.

This sequence joins TRBV19 and TRBJ2-1, with TRBD2 matching over 13 bases. This CDR3 region has 17 residues. The V gene end was trimmed by 5 bases and the J gene end by 2 bases; junction bases not matched to a gene: 6. Germline values: CDR1 LNHDA, CDR2 SQIVND (reference sequence). The CDR3: CASSSRTSGRTYNEQFF. In nucleotides, the CDR3 is TGTGCCAGTAGTTCCCGGACTAGCGGGAGAACCTACAATGAGCAGTTCTTC.

The V gene is TRBV5-4, the J gene TRBJ2-1, with TRBD1 as a possible D gene (5 bases). Trimming left V 3 bases short and J 2 bases short, with 15 bases between. The germline gives CDR1 SGHNT, CDR2 YYREEE (reference sequence). This CDR3 is built from 16 residues. CDR3 protein: CASSSKDKGPYNEQFF. The CDR3 region has the DNA TGTGCCAGCAGCTCGAAGGATAAGGGGCCCTACAATGAGCAGTTCTTC.

This sequence joins TRBV28 and TRBJ1-5; 10 nucleotides agree with TRBD1. The trim removed 6 bases at V and 3 bases at J, leaving 14 bases unmatched. Germline V CDR1 and CDR2: MDHEN, SYDVKM. The CDR3 is made up of 18 amino acids. Written as DNA, the CDR3 is TGTGCCAGCAGCCAAGACAGGGGGCAACTATATGCCAATCAGCCCCAGCATTTT. Protein: CASSQDRGQLYANQPQHF.